These 20 T cell receptor beta chains came from one sample sequenced in a study of CD8+ T cells in alopecia areata. Extracted RNA was reverse transcribed into cDNA, the sequencing template. Repertoires were generated with immunoSEQ multiplex PCR, while TCRdb's copy carries only in-frame clones and drops some. The sample lists 200,000 to 250,000 clones, 64% occurring once. The treatment denotes: oral pan-JAK inhibitor, 5-10 mg twice daily. Sequencing used CD4+ T cells sorted from blood, obtained at week 4, from a patient treated with tofacitinib. These TCRs come from a human donor with alopecia areata.

The rearrangement uses TRBV2 and TRBJ2-5, with TRBD2 matching 16 bases. Germline V gene sequence: CDR1 SNHLY, CDR2 FYNNEI. The V segment lost 6 bases and the J segment 5 bases; nucleotides outside the gene matches: 3. The CDR3 covers 15 residues. The CDR3 region is CASRGLAGGPETQYF. CDR3 DNA: TGTGCCAGCAGGGGACTAGCGGGGGGGCCCGAGACCCAGTACTTC.

This clone was observed a handful of times. V gene TRBV9 combines with J gene TRBJ1-5, with D hard to call. CDR1 is SGDLS, CDR2 YYNGEE, per germline. V was cut by 4 bases and J by 4 bases, with 9 bases left in between. This CDR3 comprises 13 residues. This chain's CDR3 is CASSKMGNQPQHF. DNA for the CDR3: TGTGCCAGCAGCAAAATGGGGAATCAGCCCCAGCATTTT.

Worth noting for this clone: Other DNA sequences in the sample encode the same CDR3. The chain couples TRBV7-2 to TRBJ1-2, with D unclear. Germline V gene sequence: CDR1 SGHTA, CDR2 FQGNSA. Between the trimmed V and J ends, which lost 0 bases and 5 bases, there was a span of 4 bases. CDR3 length equals 12 residues. Here the CDR3 DNA reads TGTGCCAGCAGCTTAGCCGGTTATGGCTACACCTTC. Translating gives CASSLAGYGYTF.

The genes are TRBV10-3 and TRBJ2-3, with 8 bases matching TRBD2. The CDR3 totals 15 residues. The trim removed 4 bases at V and 2 bases at J, leaving 5 bases unmatched. Germline values: CDR1 ENHRY, CDR2 SYGVKD. This chain's CDR3 is CAISGGGGPTDTQYF. As DNA, the CDR3 is TGTGCCATCAGTGGAGGCGGGGGGCCCACAGATACGCAGTATTTT.

The chain recombines TRBV6-5 with TRBJ1-1, with D possibly matching TRBD1 (5 bases). The V and J ends lost 0 bases and 4 bases respectively, with 12 bases between them. CDR1 is MNHEY and CDR2 is SVGAGI in the germline V gene. The CDR3 runs to 15 residues. Here the CDR3 DNA reads TGTGCCAGCAGTTACTCGGGCAGGGCGATCACTGAAGCTTTCTTT. Protein: CASSYSGRAITEAFF.

The V and J genes are TRBV19 and TRBJ1-1; D not certain. The CDR3 is made up of 13 amino acids. The V gene's germline CDR1 is LNHDA and CDR2 SQIVND (reference sequence). V shed 9 bases and J shed 3 bases, with 14 bases lying between them. CDR3: CASSPERYTEAFF. CDR3 sequence (DNA): TGTGCCAGCTCTCCCGAGAGGTACACTGAAGCTTTCTTT.

This clone appeared a few times. The rearrangement links TRBV5-4 to TRBJ2-3; 7 bases are shared with TRBD1. CDR1 SGHNT and CDR2 YYREEE come from the germline V gene (reference sequence). CDR3 length equals 17 residues. J gave up 0 bases and V 4 bases, and 11 bases lay outside the gene matches. CDR3 region: CASSVQGRALSTDTQYF. CDR3 DNA: TGTGCCAGCAGCGTACAGGGGCGAGCCCTTAGCACAGATACGCAGTATTTT.

The chain recombines TRBV7-9 with TRBJ2-7; 7 positions agree with TRBD2. The germline CDR1 and CDR2 sequences are SEHNR and FQNEAQ (reference sequence). Trimming cost V 6 bases and J 3 bases; bases outside gene matches: 14. CDR3 length: 16 residues. For the CDR3, the DNA is TGTGCCAGCAGGGGAGGGAAGGGCAGTCTGGTCTACGAGCAGTACTTC. It translates to CASRGGKGSLVYEQYF.

V and J are TRBV15 and TRBJ1-6; D ambiguous. CDR3 length equals 15 residues. Looked up from germline, CDR1 is LNHNV and CDR2 is YYDKDF (reference sequence). The V and J ends lost 0 bases and 7 bases respectively, with 10 bases between them. This chain's CDR3 is CATSRDRVRNSPLHF. The DNA for the CDR3 is TGTGCCACCAGCAGAGATCGAGTGAGGAATTCACCCCTCCACTTT.

This chain connects TRBV5-1 to TRBJ2-6; no definite D call. From germline, CDR1 is SGHRS and CDR2 YFSETQ. The CDR3 has 19 residues. V was cut by 1 base and J by 0 bases, with 17 bases left in between. DNA for the CDR3: TGCGCCAGCAGCTTGCTACCCCCTCGGAGCAACTCTGGGGCCAACGTCCTGACTTTC. Protein sequence: CASSLLPPRSNSGANVLTF. The variable domain in full, completed from reference TRBV5-1 and TRBJ2-6, reads KAGVTQTPRYLIKTRGQQVTLSCSPISGHRSVSWYQQTPGQGLQFLFEYFSETQRNKGNFPGRFSGRQFSNSRSEMNVSTLELGDSALYLCASSLLPPRSNSGANVLTFGAGSRLTVL.

This chain joins TRBV7-2 and TRBJ2-7; TRBD1 or TRBD2 may be the D gene (5 bases each). Germline assignment: CDR1 SGHTA and CDR2 FQGNSA. This CDR3 is built from 14 residues. Trimming shortened V by 4 bases and J by 7 bases, and 17 bases separated the two germline ends. In DNA form, the CDR3 reads TGTGCCAGCAGCTCCGCAGCCGGGGCCGGGGAGCAGTACTTC. It is translated as CASSSAAGAGEQYF.

The V gene is TRBV2, the J gene TRBJ1-1; the D is unclear. The CDR3 totals 14 residues. Germline CDR1 reads SNHLY; CDR2 reads FYNNEI. Deletions cut 4 bases from V and 3 bases from J, with 12 bases between. In DNA, the CDR3 is TGTGCCAGCAGTGTCACACAACGGGACACTGAAGCTTTCTTT. Protein: CASSVTQRDTEAFF.

This clone was found once. V usage is TRBV30 and J usage is TRBJ2-1; 8 bases are a match to TRBD1. The CDR3 runs to 13 residues. Germline CDR1 reads GTSNPN; CDR2 reads SVGIG (reference sequence). Unmatched junction bases numbered 5, after V lost 3 bases and J lost 7 bases. The CDR3 nucleotides are TGTGCCTGGAGCTCGGACAGGGATAATGAGCAGTTCTTC. Translating it yields CAWSSDRDNEQFF. Looking up the rest from reference TRBV30 and TRBJ2-1 gives the full variable domain: SQTIHQWPATLVQPVGSPLSLECTVEGTSNPNLYWYRQAAGRGLQLLFYSVGIGQISSEVPQNLSASRPQDRQFILSSKKLLLSDSGFYLCAWSSDRDNEQFFGPGTRLTVL.

The CDR3 sequence is CASSLDSGGALGETQYF. In DNA form, the CDR3 reads TGCGCCAGCAGCTTGGACAGCGGGGGGGCGCTCGGGGAGACCCAGTACTTC. This chain joins TRBV5-1 and TRBJ2-5; 10 bases align to TRBD2. The junction had 10 bases not matched to a gene; V was cut back by 0 bases and J by 5 bases. The CDR3 runs to 17 residues. Germline V gene sequence: CDR1 SGHRS, CDR2 YFSETQ.

Concerning this clone itself: The sample carries other DNA sequences with the same CDR3. The J gene is TRBJ1-1, the V gene TRBV2; weak D call: TRBD1 (5 bases). Germline V lookup: CDR1 SNHLY, CDR2 FYNNEI. CDR3 length: 13 residues. The V end was cut by 8 bases, the J end by 1 base, with 11 bases between. The CDR3 loop is CASRSQENTEAFF. The CDR3 coding sequence is TGTGCCAGCCGGTCACAGGAGAACACTGAAGCTTTCTTT. The full variable domain, completed using reference TRBV2 and TRBJ1-1, is EPEVTQTPSHQVTQMGQEVILRCVPISNHLYFYWYRQILGQKVEFLVSFYNNEISEKSEIFDDQFSVERPDGSNFTLKIRSTKLEDSAMYFCASRSQENTEAFFGQGTRLTVV.

The V and J genes are TRBV6-6 and TRBJ2-3; D gene unclear. CDR1 and CDR2 from the germline V gene are MNHNY and SVGAGI (reference sequence). This CDR3 has 14 amino acids. V lost 6 bases to trimming and J lost 2 bases, with 12 bases between them. CDR3 in DNA: TGTGCCAGCAGCCAGACTGCGGCCACAGATACGCAGTATTTT. Translating gives CASSQTAATDTQYF.

This chain connects TRBV9 to TRBJ2-5, with D tentatively TRBD2 (5 bases). Germline V CDR1 and CDR2: SGDLS, YYNGEE. The CDR3 has 14 residues. V was cut by 0 bases and J by 3 bases, with 9 bases left in between. CDR3 protein: CASSVGPGEETQYF. CDR3 DNA: TGTGCCAGCAGCGTAGGACCCGGGGAAGAGACCCAGTACTTC.

The rearrangement links TRBV6-5 to TRBJ1-6, with 8 nucleotides matching TRBD1. The V and J ends lost 2 bases and 9 bases, in that order; junction bases with no gene match: 9. Germline CDR1 MNHEY, CDR2 SVGAGI. The CDR3 runs 16 residues. The DNA of the CDR3 is TGTGCCAGCAGTTACCGGGGACAGGTAGTCACTTCACCCCTCCACTTT. The encoded protein is CASSYRGQVVTSPLHF.

This chain links TRBV28 with TRBJ2-5, with TRBD1 identical over 11 bases. The ends lost 5 bases at V and 14 bases at J; junction bases unmatched: 4. CDR3 length equals 11 residues. CDR1 is MDHEN and CDR2 is SYDVKM in the germline V gene. CDR3 bases: TGTGCCAGCAGTGCGGACAGGGGGCCTTACTTC. Amino acids: CASSADRGPYF.

This clone has only a few counts. At one end the junction does not follow the germline gene, possibly because of a read error. The J gene is TRBJ2-7, the V gene TRBV4-3; D possibly uses TRBD1 or TRBD2 (6 bases each). The CDR3 sequence is 15 residues long. Germline CDR1 LGHNA, CDR2 YSLEER. The CDR3: CASSQGHRGPYEQYF. In nucleotides, the CDR3 is TGCGCCAGCAGTCAAGGACACCGGGGGCCCTACGAGCAGTACTTC.